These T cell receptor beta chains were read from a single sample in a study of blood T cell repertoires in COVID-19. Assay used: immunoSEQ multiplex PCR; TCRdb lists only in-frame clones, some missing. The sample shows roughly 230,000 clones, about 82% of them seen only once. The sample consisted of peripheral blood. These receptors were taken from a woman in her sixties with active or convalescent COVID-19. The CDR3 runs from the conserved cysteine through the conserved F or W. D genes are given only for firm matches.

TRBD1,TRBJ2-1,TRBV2,TGTGCCAGCAGTGAGAGGACAGGGCTGAAGGAGCAGTTCTTC,CASSERTGLKEQFF
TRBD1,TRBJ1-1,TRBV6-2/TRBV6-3,TGTGCCAGCAGTTCCCCCGGGACAGGGCTGAACACTGAAGCTTTCTTT,CASSSPGTGLNTEAFF
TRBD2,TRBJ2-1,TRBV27,TGTGCCAGCAGTTTAAGACTAGCGGGGTCTACAAGCTCCTACAATGAGCAGTTCTTC,CASSLRLAGSTSSYNEQFF
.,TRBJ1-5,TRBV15,TGTGCCACCAGCAGAGATCTAAATCAGCCCCAGCATTTT,CATSRDLNQPQHF
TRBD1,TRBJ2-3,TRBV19,TGTGCCAGTAGTATGAGAACAGGGGGAACCCTAGCACGCACAGATACGCAGTATTTT,CASSMRTGGTLARTDTQYF
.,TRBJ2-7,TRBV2,TGTGCCAGCAGTGAACCGGGTAGCACCTACGAGCAGTACTTC,CASSEPGSTYEQYF
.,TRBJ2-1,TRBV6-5,TGTGCCAGCAGCGCCGATACATACAATGAGCAGTTCTTC,CASSADTYNEQFF
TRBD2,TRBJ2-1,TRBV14,TGTGCCAGCACAGTTTGGCGGGAGGGCCAGAACAATGAGCAGTTCTTC,CASTVWREGQNNEQFF
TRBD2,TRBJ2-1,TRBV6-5,TGTGCCAGCAGTTACGTTGGGGGGACTAGGAATGAGCAGTTCTTC,CASSYVGGTRNEQFF
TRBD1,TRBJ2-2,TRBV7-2,TGTGCCAGCAGCCCGACAGGGACACTCTATACCGGGGAGCTGTTTTTT,CASSPTGTLYTGELFF
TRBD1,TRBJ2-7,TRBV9,TGTGCCAGCAGCGCAGGGGGCGCCTACGAGCAGTACTTC,CASSAGGAYEQYF